This TCR beta chain comes out of a study of T cell changes during pregnancy in multiple sclerosis. This clone occurred a few times. CDR3 length: 12 residues. Germline V gene data show CDR1 as SGHTA and CDR2 as FQGNSA. Trimming stripped 6 bases from V and 2 bases from J, with 8 bases between. The method was immunoSEQ multiplex PCR; TCRdb's version includes in-frame clones alone and lacks a portion of them. Of 75,000 to 100,000 clones listed, around 92% are singletons. This specimen was peripheral blood, taken after pregnancy. This receptor was taken from a female donor with multiple sclerosis, enrolled in a pregnancy study. This chain links TRBV7-2 with TRBJ2-7, with D possibly matching TRBD2 (6 bases). CDR3 DNA sequence: TGTGCCAGCAGGCGGGACCCCTACGAGCAGTACTTC. Residues: CASRRDPYEQYF.